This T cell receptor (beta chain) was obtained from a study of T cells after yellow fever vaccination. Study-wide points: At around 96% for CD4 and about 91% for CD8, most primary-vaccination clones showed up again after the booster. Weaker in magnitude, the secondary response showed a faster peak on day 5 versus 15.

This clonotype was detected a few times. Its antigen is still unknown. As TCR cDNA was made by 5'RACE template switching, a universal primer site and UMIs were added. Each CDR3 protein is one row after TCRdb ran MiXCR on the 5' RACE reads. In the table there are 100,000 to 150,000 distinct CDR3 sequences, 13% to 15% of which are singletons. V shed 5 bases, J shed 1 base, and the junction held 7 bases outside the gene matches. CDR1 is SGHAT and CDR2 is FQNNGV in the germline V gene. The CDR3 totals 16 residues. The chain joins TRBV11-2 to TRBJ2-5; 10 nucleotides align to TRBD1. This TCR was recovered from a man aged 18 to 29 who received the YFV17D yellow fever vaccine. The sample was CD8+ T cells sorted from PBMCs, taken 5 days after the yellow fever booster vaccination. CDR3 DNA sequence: TGTGCCAGCAGCCCCGGGACAGGGGTTACCCAAGAGACCCAGTACTTC. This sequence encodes CASSPGTGVTQETQYF.